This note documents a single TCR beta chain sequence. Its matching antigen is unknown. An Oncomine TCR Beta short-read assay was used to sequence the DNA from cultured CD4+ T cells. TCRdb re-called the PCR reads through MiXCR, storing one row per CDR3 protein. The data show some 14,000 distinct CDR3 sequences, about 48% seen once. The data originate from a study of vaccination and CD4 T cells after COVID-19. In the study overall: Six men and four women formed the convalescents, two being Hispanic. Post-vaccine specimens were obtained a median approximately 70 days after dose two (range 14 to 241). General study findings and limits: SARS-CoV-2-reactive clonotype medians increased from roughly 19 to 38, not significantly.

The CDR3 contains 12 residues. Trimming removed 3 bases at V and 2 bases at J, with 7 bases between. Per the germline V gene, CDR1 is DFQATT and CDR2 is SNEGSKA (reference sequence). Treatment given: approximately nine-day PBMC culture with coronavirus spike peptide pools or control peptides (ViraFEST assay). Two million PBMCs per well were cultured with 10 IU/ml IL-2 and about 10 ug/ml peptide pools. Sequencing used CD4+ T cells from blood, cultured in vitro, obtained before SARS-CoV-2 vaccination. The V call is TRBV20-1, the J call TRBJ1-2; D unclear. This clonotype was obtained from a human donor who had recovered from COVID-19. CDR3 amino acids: CSASSRNYGYTF. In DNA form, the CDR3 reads TGCAGTGCTAGTAGTCGAAACTATGGCTACACCTTC.